Each of the 32 T cell receptor beta chains below was sequenced from the same sample in a study of monozygotic twins with inflammatory bowel disease. Using the 5' RACE reads, TCRdb records one entry per CDR3 protein without DNA. This repertoire includes about 300,000 distinct CDR3 sequences. The source material was blood. These receptors all come from a human donor with ulcerative colitis or Crohn's disease, or a healthy co-twin of an affected twin (not recorded which).

The chain couples TRBV20-1 to TRBJ2-2; checking the TCRdb D call of TRBD2 is not possible without DNA. CDR1 and CDR2 (germline): DFQATT, SNEGSKA (reference sequence). The CDR3 length is 17 residues. The CDR3 loop is CSARVLSGRAVTGELFF.

This rearrangement joins TRBV27 to TRBJ2-1; TCRdb proposes TRBD1, but this gene call is untestable without DNA. Germline CDR1 MNHEY, CDR2 SMNVEV (reference sequence). This CDR3 is built from 16 residues. CDR3 amino acids: CASSFRGWGGTDDQFF.

The gene calls are TRBV10-2 and TRBJ2-1; TCRdb's D gene call, TRBD1, goes unchecked for lack of DNA. The CDR3 contains 14 residues. CDR1 is WSHSY, CDR2 SAAADI, per germline. CDR3 protein: CASRGQGEHNEQFF.

This sequence joins TRBV7-8 and TRBJ1-1; TCRdb proposes TRBD1, but this gene call is untestable without DNA. Germline assignment: CDR1 SGHVS and CDR2 FQNEAQ. The CDR3 runs to 13 residues. The CDR3 region is CASSPRQGIRTFF.

The chain carries TRBV5-4 and TRBJ2-3. CDR3 length: 13 amino acids. From germline, CDR1 is SGHNT and CDR2 YYREEE (reference sequence). CDR3 loop: CASRRTRTDTQYF. The entire variable domain, with the rest obtained from reference TRBV5-4 and TRBJ2-3, is as follows: ETGVTQSPTHLIKTRGQQVTLRCSSQSGHNTVSWYQQALGQGPQFIFQYYREEENGRGNFPPRFSGLQFPNYSSELNVNALELDDSALYLCASRRTRTDTQYFGPGTRLTVL.

The gene calls are TRBV19 and TRBJ2-4; absent DNA, TCRdb's TRBD1 call cannot be checked. There are 14 residues in the CDR3. Looked up from germline, CDR1 is LNHDA and CDR2 is SQIVND (reference sequence). The CDR3 here is CASSRQGGLDIQYF.

The V and J genes are TRBV7-4 and TRBJ2-7; there is no DNA to check the TCRdb D call of TRBD1. Germline V gives CDR1 SGHVT, CDR2 SQSDAQ. This CDR3 is built from 14 residues. The CDR3 reads CASSLPRDPYEQYF.

The chain uses TRBV5-1 and TRBJ2-3; TCRdb outputs TRBD2, but without DNA this stays unchecked. This CDR3 has 14 residues. Per the germline V gene, CDR1 is SGHRS and CDR2 is YFSETQ. Here the CDR3 reads CASSDGTAADTQYF.

This chain joins TRBV7-6 and TRBJ2-1; no DNA is available, so the TRBD2 call from TCRdb remains unchecked. The CDR3 has 18 residues. Germline V gene sequence: CDR1 SGHVS, CDR2 FNYEAQ. The CDR3 is CASSLGVGLAEFYNEQFF.

The genes are TRBV12-3 or TRBV12-4 and TRBJ2-3. The CDR3 is 12 amino acids. This chain's CDR3 is CASSSSGDTQYF.

This chain links TRBV7-9 with TRBJ2-1; the D call of TRBD2 rests on TCRdb alone, since no DNA is present to check it. The CDR3 runs to 15 residues. Germline loops: CDR1 SEHNR, CDR2 FQNEAQ (reference sequence). This CDR3 is CASSKTSGGLNEQFF.

This chain connects TRBV5-1 to TRBJ1-2. The CDR3 covers 13 residues. The germline gives CDR1 SGHRS, CDR2 YFSETQ. The CDR3 here is CASTQGGLGGYTF.

The chain recombines TRBV28 with TRBJ2-5; TCRdb designates TRBD1, a call that cannot be tested without DNA. From germline, CDR1 is MDHEN and CDR2 SYDVKM. The CDR3 has 17 amino acids. CDR3 protein: CASSSPSGTAAAKTQYF.

The genes are TRBV4-3 and TRBJ2-2; TCRdb's D call of TRBD1 is untestable without DNA. CDR1 and CDR2 (germline): LGHNA, YSLEER. CDR3 size: 16 residues. The CDR3 sequence: CASSHPGQTNTGELFF.

The V call is TRBV11-2, the J call TRBJ2-4; TCRdb returns TRBD1, unconfirmable since there is no DNA. The germline V gene encodes CDR1 SGHAT and CDR2 FQNNGV. The CDR3 length is 14 residues. CDR3 protein: CASSLGQGGNIQYF.

This chain uses TRBV7-2 with TRBJ2-1; no DNA is available, so the TRBD2 call from TCRdb remains unchecked. Germline assignment: CDR1 SGHTA and CDR2 FQGNSA. CDR3 length equals 16 residues. This CDR3 reads CASSQMSGTSYNEQFF.

This chain links TRBV6-2 or TRBV6-3 with TRBJ1-5. CDR3 length: 13 residues. Germline CDR1 is MNHEY and CDR2 is SVGEGT. The CDR3 reads CASSYAENQPQHF.

CDR3 sequence reads: CATRRGGASYNEQFF. This chain links TRBV12-3 or TRBV12-4 with TRBJ2-1; the TCRdb call, TRBD1, lacks DNA for checking. The CDR3 totals 15 residues.

The rearrangement joins TRBV6-2 or TRBV6-3 to TRBJ2-1; TCRdb reports TRBD1, a call that lacks DNA to check it against. This CDR3 has 14 residues. Germline CDR1 MNHEY, CDR2 SVGEGT. CDR3: CASSYGTGGGEQFF.

The chain couples TRBV5-1 to TRBJ2-5; with no DNA, the TCRdb D assignment of TRBD2 cannot be verified. The CDR3 is 14 amino acids. Germline CDR1 is SGHRS and CDR2 is YFSETQ. This CDR3 reads CASKSGRAEETQYF.

The chain uses TRBV12-3 or TRBV12-4 and TRBJ2-7. This CDR3 comprises 12 residues. The CDR3 spells CASSPISYEQYF.

CDR3 sequence: CASRNHRDSANTGELFF. This chain connects TRBV5-1 to TRBJ2-2; TCRdb picks TRBD1, but there is no DNA to check that call. The germline V gene has CDR1 SGHRS and CDR2 YFSETQ. This CDR3 comprises 17 residues.

V usage is TRBV6-2 or TRBV6-3 and J usage is TRBJ2-5; the TCRdb call, TRBD2, lacks DNA for checking. Germline values: CDR1 MNHEY, CDR2 SVGEGT. The CDR3 contains 18 residues. The CDR3 loop is CASSYSLQTGTTQETQYF.

This chain's CDR3 is CASSFLQGEQPQHF. The J gene is TRBJ1-5, the V gene TRBV6-2 or TRBV6-3; the D call from TCRdb, TRBD1, cannot be confirmed without DNA. The CDR3 sequence is 14 residues long. Looked up from germline, CDR1 is MNHEY and CDR2 is SVGEGT.

The rearrangement uses TRBV6-6 and TRBJ2-7; TCRdb reports TRBD1, a call that lacks DNA to check it against. The CDR3 extends over 12 amino acids. Germline V gives CDR1 MNHNY, CDR2 SVGAGI (reference sequence). The CDR3 here is CASATGSYEQYF.

V usage is TRBV9 and J usage is TRBJ2-4. The CDR3 loop spans 14 amino acids. Germline CDR1 SGDLS, CDR2 YYNGEE. CDR3 region: CASSVGRQINIQYF.

V is TRBV29-1 and J is TRBJ2-7; TCRdb reports TRBD2, a call that lacks DNA to check it against. The germline gives CDR1 SQVTM, CDR2 ANQGSEA. The CDR3 contains 13 residues. The CDR3 reads CSVVLASGYEQYF.

The chain joins TRBV12-5 to TRBJ2-2; TCRdb gives TRBD1 as the D gene, but with no DNA this cannot be confirmed. Germline CDR1 LGHNT, CDR2 FRNRAP. This CDR3 spans 12 amino acids. CDR3 sequence reads: CASGTGAGELFF.

The genes are TRBV28 and TRBJ1-5; TCRdb's D call of TRBD1 is untestable without DNA. Germline CDR1 MDHEN, CDR2 SYDVKM. The CDR3 extends over 18 amino acids. CDR3 region: CASSVDRAQSESNQPQHF.

The rearrangement joins TRBV20-1 to TRBJ1-1; TCRdb proposes TRBD1, but this gene call is untestable without DNA. The CDR3 length is 14 residues. In germline, CDR1 is DFQATT, CDR2 SNEGSKA (reference sequence). CDR3 sequence reads: CSARDAGAATEAFF.

The chain recombines TRBV5-3 with TRBJ2-5. TRBV5-3 is sorted into the ORF group, with uncertain function. The CDR3 extends over 15 amino acids. CDR3: CARSNAWDRQETQYF.

The V call is TRBV3-1, the J call TRBJ2-2; TCRdb calls TRBD2, which cannot be checked without DNA. The CDR3 has 14 amino acids. Germline V gene lookup returns CDR1 LGHDT and CDR2 YNNKEL (reference sequence). The chain's CDR3 is CASSQIGPTGELFF.